A selection of T cell receptor beta chains follows, all from one sample in a study of cytomegalovirus exposure and HLA in healthy donors. The table came from immunoSEQ multiplex PCR; TCRdb's copy has only in-frame clones and leaves some out. Among approximately 260,000 clones listed, 75% to 90% were seen once. The sequenced sample was PBMCs. The source of these receptors is a woman aged 25 to 39 in good health and CMV-seropositive. CDR3s include the opening cysteine and the closing phenylalanine or tryptophan.

TRBV6-6	CASGQANLEAFF
TRBV2	CASSSGGKETQYF
TRBV10-3	CAISDVRFSGANVLTF
TRBV5-6	CASSRDRGVGEQYF
TRBV28	CASSLTGGLVTEAFF
TRBV5-1	CASSLVAGNTGELFF
TRBV4-2	CASSTNRGQRETQYF
TRBV27	CASSKRHHTSGRSNEQFF
TRBV30	CAWRSVSYGYTF
TRBV27	CASSLSRGTSSYEQYF
TRBV29-1	CSVVLDSETQYF